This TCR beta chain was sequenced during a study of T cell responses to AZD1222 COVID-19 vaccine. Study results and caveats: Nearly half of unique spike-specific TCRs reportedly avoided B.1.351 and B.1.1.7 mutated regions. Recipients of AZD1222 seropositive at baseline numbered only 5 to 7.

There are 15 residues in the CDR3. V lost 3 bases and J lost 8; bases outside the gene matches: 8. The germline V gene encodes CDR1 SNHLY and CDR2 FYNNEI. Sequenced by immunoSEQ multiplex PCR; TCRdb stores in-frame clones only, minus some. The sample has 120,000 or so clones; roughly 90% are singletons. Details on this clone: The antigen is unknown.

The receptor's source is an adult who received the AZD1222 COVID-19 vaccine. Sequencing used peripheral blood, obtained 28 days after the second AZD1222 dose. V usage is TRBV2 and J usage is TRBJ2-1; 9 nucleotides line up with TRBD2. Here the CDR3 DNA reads TGTGCCAGCAGTGATATAGCGGGGGTTTTCGATGAGCAGTTCTTC. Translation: CASSDIAGVFDEQFF.